Shown below are 14 T cell receptor beta chains from a single sample sequenced in a study of blood T cell repertoires in COVID-19. Some clones are missing from TCRdb's copy, which holds only in-frame ones; the method was immunoSEQ multiplex PCR. The data show around 290,000 clones, around 89% seen once. Material for sequencing was peripheral blood. These receptor sequences come from a man aged 40-55 years with acute or convalescent COVID-19.

The chain employs TRBV30 and TRBJ1-5; D is ambiguous. From germline, CDR1 is GTSNPN and CDR2 SVGIG (reference sequence). V lost 3 bases, J lost 1 base, and 4 bases lay in between. The CDR3 length is 12 residues. CDR3 loop: CAWSRSNQPQHF. Here the CDR3 DNA reads TGTGCCTGGAGCAGGAGCAATCAGCCCCAGCATTTT. The whole variable domain, remainder taken from reference TRBV30 and TRBJ1-5, is SQTIHQWPATLVQPVGSPLSLECTVEGTSNPNLYWYRQAAGRGLQLLFYSVGIGQISSEVPQNLSASRPQDRQFILSSKKLLLSDSGFYLCAWSRSNQPQHFGDGTRLSIL.

The chain has TRBV5-1 and TRBJ1-4; possible D gene TRBD1, 5 bases. The CDR3 runs to 15 residues. The ends were cut back, 1 base at V and 5 bases at J, with 12 bases in the middle. Per germline, CDR1 SGHRS and CDR2 YFSETQ. The CDR3 coding sequence is TGCGCCAGCAGCTTGTCCCAGGGTGGGAATGAAAAACTGTTTTTT. Translation: CASSLSQGGNEKLFF.

The chain is built from TRBV2 and TRBJ1-4; D remains ambiguous. Germline V gene lookup returns CDR1 SNHLY and CDR2 FYNNEI. The CDR3 is made up of 13 amino acids. V was pared by 8 bases and J by 2 bases, with 9 bases between. The CDR3 DNA reads as TGTGCCAGCTCGGGTAATACTAATGAAAAACTGTTTTTT. Its translation is CASSGNTNEKLFF.

The chain uses TRBV3-1 (or the pseudogene TRBV3-2) and TRBJ1-6, with no clear D. Trimming left V 4 bases short and J 8 bases short, with 6 bases between. This CDR3 has 12 residues. Germline CDR1 LGHDT, CDR2 YNNKEL (reference sequence). The CDR3 reads CASSRDYSPLHF. The CDR3 DNA follows: TGTGCCAGCAGCCGAGACTATTCACCCCTCCACTTT.

The chain uses TRBV5-1 and TRBJ1-2; TRBD1 might be the D (6 bases). Trimming cost V 4 bases and J 5 bases, with 12 bases left between them. The CDR3 runs 13 residues. CDR1 SGHRS and CDR2 YFSETQ come from the germline V gene. The CDR3, as DNA: TGCGCCAGCAGCCCACAGGGAGGGTATGGCTACACCTTC. It specifies CASSPQGGYGYTF.

As DNA, the CDR3 is TGTGCCAGCGCATACACAGGGACCCCGTATGGCTACACCTTC. This gives the protein CASAYTGTPYGYTF. The chain links TRBV27 to TRBJ1-2, with a weak D call TRBD1 (6 bases). V was cut by 8 bases and J by 5 bases, with 18 bases left in between. Germline V gene data show CDR1 as MNHEY and CDR2 as SMNVEV (reference sequence). There are 14 residues in the CDR3.

The rearrangement uses TRBV24-1 and TRBJ2-2; perhaps TRBD2 as D (6 bases). This CDR3 is 14 amino acids long. Germline-derived CDR1 and CDR2 are KGHDR and SFDVKD. Trimming cost V 3 bases and J 6 bases, with 10 bases left between them. The CDR3 spells CATSDPGGAGELFF. The CDR3 DNA follows: TGTGCCACCAGTGATCCGGGCGGGGCCGGGGAGCTGTTTTTT.

This clone was seen a handful of times. The chain joins TRBV27 to TRBJ2-1, with 9 nucleotides matching TRBD1. Germline CDR1 reads MNHEY; CDR2 reads SMNVEV (reference sequence). This CDR3 has 14 residues. After removal of 5 bases from V and 6 bases from J, the junction contained 5 bases not matched to a gene. This CDR3 reads CASSPRDRVNEQFF. The DNA for the CDR3 is TGTGCCAGCAGTCCCCGGGACAGGGTCAATGAGCAGTTCTTC.

This chain joins TRBV5-4 and TRBJ2-1; tentatively, D is TRBD2 (6 bases). Looked up from germline, CDR1 is SGHNT and CDR2 is YYREEE (reference sequence). V shed 3 bases and J shed 6 bases, with 13 bases lying between them. The CDR3 loop spans 14 amino acids. The chain's CDR3 is CASSSPGLANEQFF. The CDR3 DNA is TGTGCCAGCAGCTCTCCGGGACTGGCCAATGAGCAGTTCTTC.

This clone was picked up one time. The chain recombines TRBV6-1 with TRBJ1-2; no clear D. The CDR3 is made up of 15 amino acids. CDR1 is MNHNS, CDR2 SASEGT, per germline. V lost 2 bases to trimming and J lost 3 bases, with 13 bases between them. CDR3 residues: CASSERGLPDYGYTF. CDR3 DNA: TGTGCCAGCAGTGAACGAGGACTACCTGACTATGGCTACACCTTC.

Comment on this clone: Other nucleotide sequences in the sample specify the same CDR3. The J gene is TRBJ2-7, the V gene TRBV5-1; D gene uncertain. Germline CDR1 SGHRS, CDR2 YFSETQ. The V end was cut by 0 bases, the J end by 3 bases, with 4 bases between. The CDR3 extends over 12 amino acids. This chain's CDR3 is CASSLDIYEQYF. The CDR3 nucleotides read TGCGCCAGCAGCTTGGACATCTACGAGCAGTACTTC.

This clone was found once. The chain couples TRBV4-1 to TRBJ2-2, with D possibly being TRBD1 (5 bases). Germline-derived CDR1 and CDR2 are MGHRA and YSYEKL. V dropped 3 bases and J dropped 2 bases, with 7 bases sitting between them. This CDR3 is 14 amino acids long. The CDR3 is CASSQGLNTGELFF. CDR3 bases: TGCGCCAGCAGCCAGGGGCTCAACACCGGGGAGCTGTTTTTT.

This clone was detected a few times. V gene TRBV5-1 combines with J gene TRBJ2-7; TRBD1 might be the D (5 bases). The ends were cut back, 3 bases at V and 4 bases at J, with 17 bases in the middle. The CDR3 contains 15 residues. The germline V gene encodes CDR1 SGHRS and CDR2 YFSETQ. The DNA of the CDR3 is TGCGCCAGCAGCTCAGGGTCTATCGGGCCTTACGAGCAGTACTTC. Protein: CASSSGSIGPYEQYF.

There are a few counts of this clone. The chain recombines TRBV5-1 with TRBJ2-1, with D maybe TRBD1 (5 bases). Germline V gene sequence: CDR1 SGHRS, CDR2 YFSETQ. The germline V and J ends were trimmed by 3 bases and 7 bases, with 23 bases remaining between them. The CDR3 covers 17 residues. This chain's CDR3 is CASSSLPRGAMSNEQFF. The CDR3 coding sequence is TGCGCCAGCAGCTCTCTCCCAAGGGGCGCGATGAGTAATGAGCAGTTCTTC.